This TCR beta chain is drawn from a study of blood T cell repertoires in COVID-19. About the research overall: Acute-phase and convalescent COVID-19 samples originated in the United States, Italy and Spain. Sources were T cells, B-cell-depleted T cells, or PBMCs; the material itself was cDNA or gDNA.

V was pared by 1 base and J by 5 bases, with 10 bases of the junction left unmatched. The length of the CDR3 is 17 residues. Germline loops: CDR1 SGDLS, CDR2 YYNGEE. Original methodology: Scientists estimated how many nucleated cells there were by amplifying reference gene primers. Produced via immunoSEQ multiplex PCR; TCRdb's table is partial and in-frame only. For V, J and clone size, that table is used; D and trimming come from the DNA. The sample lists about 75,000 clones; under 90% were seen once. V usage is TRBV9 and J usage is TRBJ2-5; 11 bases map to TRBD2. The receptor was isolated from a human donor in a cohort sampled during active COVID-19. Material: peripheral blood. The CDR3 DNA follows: TGTGCCAGCAGCGTAAGGGTTAGCGGGGGGGCCGGCGAGACCCAGTACTTC. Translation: CASSVRVSGGAGETQYF.